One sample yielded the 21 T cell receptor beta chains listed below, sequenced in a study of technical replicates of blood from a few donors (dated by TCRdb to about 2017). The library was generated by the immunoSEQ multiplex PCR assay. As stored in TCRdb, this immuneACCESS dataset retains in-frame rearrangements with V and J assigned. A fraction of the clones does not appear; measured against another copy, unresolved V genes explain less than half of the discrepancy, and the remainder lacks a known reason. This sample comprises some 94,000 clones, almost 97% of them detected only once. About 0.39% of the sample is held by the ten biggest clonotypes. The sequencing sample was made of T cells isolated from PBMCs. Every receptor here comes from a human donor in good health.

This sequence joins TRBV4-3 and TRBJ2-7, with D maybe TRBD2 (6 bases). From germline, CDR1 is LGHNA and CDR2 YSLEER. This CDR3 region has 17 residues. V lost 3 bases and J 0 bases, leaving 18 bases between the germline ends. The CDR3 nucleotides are TGCGCCAGCAGCCAGAGTGCCTCCGGGGACTTCTCCTACGAGCAGTACTTC. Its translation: CASSQSASGDFSYEQYF.

The CDR3 sequence is CASSWRGSGYTF. The CDR3 DNA follows: TGTGCCAGCAGTTGGAGGGGCTCTGGCTACACCTTC. V gene TRBV2 combines with J gene TRBJ1-2; TRBD1 is a possible D gene (5 bases). Germline V gene data show CDR1 as SNHLY and CDR2 as FYNNEI. This CDR3 has 12 residues. Trimming removed 5 bases at V and 7 bases at J, with 11 bases between. The variable domain in full, with the rest retrieved from reference TRBV2 and TRBJ1-2, is EPEVTQTPSHQVTQMGQEVILRCVPISNHLYFYWYRQILGQKVEFLVSFYNNEISEKSEIFDDQFSVERPDGSNFTLKIRSTKLEDSAMYFCASSWRGSGYTFGSGTRLTVV.

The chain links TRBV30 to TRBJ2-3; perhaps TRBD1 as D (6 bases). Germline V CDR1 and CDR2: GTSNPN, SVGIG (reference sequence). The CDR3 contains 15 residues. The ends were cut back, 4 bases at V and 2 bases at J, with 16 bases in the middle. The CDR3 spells CAWIEPRDNTDTQYF. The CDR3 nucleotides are TGTGCCTGGATCGAACCCCGGGACAACACAGATACGCAGTATTTT. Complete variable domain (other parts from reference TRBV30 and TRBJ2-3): SQTIHQWPATLVQPVGSPLSLECTVEGTSNPNLYWYRQAAGRGLQLLFYSVGIGQISSEVPQNLSASRPQDRQFILSSKKLLLSDSGFYLCAWIEPRDNTDTQYFGPGTRLTVL.

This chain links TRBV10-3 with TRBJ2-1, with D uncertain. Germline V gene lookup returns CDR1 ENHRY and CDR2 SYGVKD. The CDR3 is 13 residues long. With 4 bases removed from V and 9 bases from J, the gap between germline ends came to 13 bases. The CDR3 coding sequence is TGTGCCATCAGTGGACAAAGGTCCATTGAGCAGTTCTTC. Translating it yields CAISGQRSIEQFF.

CDR3 bases: TGTGCCAGCACCATAGGACAGGGGATCCAAGAGACCCAGTACTTC. Its protein is CASTIGQGIQETQYF. J is TRBJ2-5 and V is TRBV5-6; 9 bases line up with TRBD1. The CDR3 runs 15 residues. The germline CDR1 and CDR2 sequences are SGHDT and YYEEEE. Trimming cost V 6 bases and J 1 base; bases outside gene matches: 7.

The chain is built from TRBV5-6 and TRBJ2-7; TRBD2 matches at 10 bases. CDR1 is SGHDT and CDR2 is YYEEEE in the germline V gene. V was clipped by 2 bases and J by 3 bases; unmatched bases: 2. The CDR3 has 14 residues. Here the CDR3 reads CASSFIAGGYEQYF. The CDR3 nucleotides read TGTGCCAGCAGCTTCATAGCGGGAGGCTACGAGCAGTACTTC.

Written as DNA, the CDR3 is TGTGCCAGCAGCTTACCGGGACAGGGTCTTGGGGCCACAGATACGCAGTATTTT. It is translated as CASSLPGQGLGATDTQYF. The chain has TRBV7-2 and TRBJ2-3, with TRBD1 matching over 9 bases. Germline CDR1 reads SGHTA; CDR2 reads FQGNSA. The ends lost 2 bases at V and 2 bases at J; junction bases unmatched: 11. This CDR3 is 18 amino acids long.

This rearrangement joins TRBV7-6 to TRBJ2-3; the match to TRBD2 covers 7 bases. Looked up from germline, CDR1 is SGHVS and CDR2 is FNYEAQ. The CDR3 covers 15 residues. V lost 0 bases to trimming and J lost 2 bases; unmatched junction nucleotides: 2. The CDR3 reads CASSLAGGFTDTQYF. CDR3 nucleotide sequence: TGTGCCAGCAGCTTAGCGGGAGGGTTCACAGATACGCAGTATTTT.

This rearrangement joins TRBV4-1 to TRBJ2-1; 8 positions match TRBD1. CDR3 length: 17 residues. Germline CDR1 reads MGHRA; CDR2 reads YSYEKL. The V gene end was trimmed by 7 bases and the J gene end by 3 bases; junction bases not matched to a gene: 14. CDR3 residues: CASTPLKTGVVYNEQFF. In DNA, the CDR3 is TGCGCCAGCACCCCACTCAAGACAGGGGTTGTCTACAATGAGCAGTTCTTC.

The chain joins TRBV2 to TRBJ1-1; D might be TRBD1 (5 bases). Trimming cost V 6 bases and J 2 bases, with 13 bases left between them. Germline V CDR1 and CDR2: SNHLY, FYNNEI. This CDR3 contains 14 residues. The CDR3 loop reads CASRKGGDNTEAFF. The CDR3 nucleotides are TGTGCCAGCAGAAAAGGAGGGGATAACACTGAAGCTTTCTTT.

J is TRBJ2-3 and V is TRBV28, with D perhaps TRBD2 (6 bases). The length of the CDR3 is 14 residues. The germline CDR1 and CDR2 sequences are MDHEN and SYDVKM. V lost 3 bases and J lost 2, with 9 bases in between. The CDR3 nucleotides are TGTGCCAGCAGTTTCGGAGGGAACACAGATACGCAGTATTTT. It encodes CASSFGGNTDTQYF.

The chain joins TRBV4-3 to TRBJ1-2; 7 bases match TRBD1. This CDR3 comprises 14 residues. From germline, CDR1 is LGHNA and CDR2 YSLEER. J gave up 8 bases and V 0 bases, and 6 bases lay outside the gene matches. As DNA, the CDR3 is TGCGCCAGCAGCCAAGATACACAGGGGATAGGCTACACCTTC. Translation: CASSQDTQGIGYTF.

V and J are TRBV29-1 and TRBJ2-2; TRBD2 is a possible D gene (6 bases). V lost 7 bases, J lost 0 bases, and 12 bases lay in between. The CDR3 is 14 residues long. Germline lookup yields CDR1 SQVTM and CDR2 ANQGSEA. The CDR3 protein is CSAERGSNTGELFF. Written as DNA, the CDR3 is TGCAGCGCCGAACGGGGGTCGAACACCGGGGAGCTGTTTTTT.

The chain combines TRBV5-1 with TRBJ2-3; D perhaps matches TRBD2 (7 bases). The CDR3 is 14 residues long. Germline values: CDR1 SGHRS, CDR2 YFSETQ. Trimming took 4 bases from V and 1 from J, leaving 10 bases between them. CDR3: CASSRGGGTDTQYF. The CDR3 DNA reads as TGCGCCAGCAGCCGAGGGGGGGGCACAGATACGCAGTATTTT. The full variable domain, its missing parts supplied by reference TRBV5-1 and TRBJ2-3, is KAGVTQTPRYLIKTRGQQVTLSCSPISGHRSVSWYQQTPGQGLQFLFEYFSETQRNKGNFPGRFSGRQFSNSRSEMNVSTLELGDSALYLCASSRGGGTDTQYFGPGTRLTVL.

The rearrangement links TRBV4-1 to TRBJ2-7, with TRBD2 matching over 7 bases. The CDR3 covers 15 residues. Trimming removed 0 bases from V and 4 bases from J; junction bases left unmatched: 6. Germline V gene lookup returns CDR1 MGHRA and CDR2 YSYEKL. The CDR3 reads CASSQDWRERYEQYF. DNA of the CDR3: TGCGCCAGCAGCCAAGATTGGCGGGAGAGGTACGAGCAGTACTTC.

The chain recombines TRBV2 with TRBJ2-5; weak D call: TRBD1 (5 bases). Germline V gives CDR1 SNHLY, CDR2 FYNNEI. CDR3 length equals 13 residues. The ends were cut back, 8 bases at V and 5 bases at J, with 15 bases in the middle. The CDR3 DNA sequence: TGTGCCAGCGCCAATTTCAGGGTTGAGACCCAGTACTTC. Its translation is CASANFRVETQYF. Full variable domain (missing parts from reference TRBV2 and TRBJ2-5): EPEVTQTPSHQVTQMGQEVILRCVPISNHLYFYWYRQILGQKVEFLVSFYNNEISEKSEIFDDQFSVERPDGSNFTLKIRSTKLEDSAMYFCASANFRVETQYFGPGTRLLVL.

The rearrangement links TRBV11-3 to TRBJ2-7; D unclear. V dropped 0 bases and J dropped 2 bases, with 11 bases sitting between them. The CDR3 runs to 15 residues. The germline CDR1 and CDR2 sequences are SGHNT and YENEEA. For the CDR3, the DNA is TGTGCCAGCAGCTTAGAACCCTACTCAACCTACGAGCAGTACTTC. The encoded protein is CASSLEPYSTYEQYF.

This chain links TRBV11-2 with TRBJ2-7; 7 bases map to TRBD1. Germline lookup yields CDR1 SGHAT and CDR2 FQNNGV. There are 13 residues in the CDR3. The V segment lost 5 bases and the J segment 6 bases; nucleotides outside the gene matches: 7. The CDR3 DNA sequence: TGTGCCAGCAGCGCAGGGGGAGTCCGCGAGCAGTACTTC. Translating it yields CASSAGGVREQYF.

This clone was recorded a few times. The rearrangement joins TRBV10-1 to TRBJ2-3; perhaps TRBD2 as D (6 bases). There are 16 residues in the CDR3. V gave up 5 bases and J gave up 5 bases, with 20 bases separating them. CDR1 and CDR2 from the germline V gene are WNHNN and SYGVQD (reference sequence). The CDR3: CASSKRDSLRGDTQYF. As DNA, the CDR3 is TGCGCCAGCAGTAAACGGGACTCTCTTCGGGGAGATACGCAGTATTTT.

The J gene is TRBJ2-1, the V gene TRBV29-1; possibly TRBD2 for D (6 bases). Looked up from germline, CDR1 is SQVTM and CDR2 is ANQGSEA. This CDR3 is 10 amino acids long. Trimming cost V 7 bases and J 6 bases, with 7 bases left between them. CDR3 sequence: CSARGNEQFF. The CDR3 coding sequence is TGCAGCGCGCGGGGCAATGAGCAGTTCTTC.

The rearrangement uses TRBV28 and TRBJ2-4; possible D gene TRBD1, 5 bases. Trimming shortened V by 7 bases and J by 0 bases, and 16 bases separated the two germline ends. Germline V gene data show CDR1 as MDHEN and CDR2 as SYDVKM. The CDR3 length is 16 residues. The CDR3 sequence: CASTQQGAIAKNIQYF. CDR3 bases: TGTGCCAGCACTCAACAAGGGGCCATAGCCAAAAACATTCAGTACTTC.